A selection of T cell receptor beta chains follows, all from one sample in a study of T-cell memory formation after mild COVID-19. MiXCR was run by TCRdb on the 5' RACE reads, yielding one entry per CDR3 protein. The table includes roughly 450,000 distinct CDR3 sequences, over 15% detected once. The sequenced sample was PBMCs or a T cell subset sorted from them (not recorded which). The origin of the receptors is an adult woman who had mild COVID-19 (a few samples of this study predate the infection). Cell type and time point are not known. Both conserved end residues are part of each CDR3. A D gene is named only where the DNA matches it firmly. Some rows mark clone size as missing; the rest say once, few, many or name a class of expanded clone.

CDR3 length: 15; D gene: TRBD2; J gene: TRBJ2-1; V gene: TRBV12-3/TRBV12-4; clone size: .; CDR3 DNA: TGTGCCAGCACACGGACTAGCGGGTCCCACAATGAGCAGTTCTTC; CDR3 protein: CASTRTSGSHNEQFF
CDR3 length: 13; D gene: .; J gene: TRBJ1-2; V gene: TRBV12-3/TRBV12-4; clone size: .; CDR3 DNA: TGTGCCAGCAGTTTGGGGGGTTCCTCTGGCTACACCTTC; CDR3 protein: CASSLGGSSGYTF
CDR3 length: 11; D gene: .; J gene: TRBJ1-1; V gene: TRBV20-1; clone size: few; CDR3 DNA: TGCAGTGCTAAGAGAGGGGCAGACGCTTTCTTT; CDR3 protein: CSAKRGADAFF
CDR3 length: 16; D gene: .; J gene: TRBJ2-1; V gene: TRBV4-1; clone size: few; CDR3 DNA: TGCGCCAGCAGACCCGTCTGGCTTAACAACTACAATGAGCAGTTCTTC; CDR3 protein: CASRPVWLNNYNEQFF
CDR3 length: 15; D gene: .; J gene: TRBJ2-7; V gene: TRBV4-3; clone size: .; CDR3 DNA: TGCGCCAGCAGCCAAGACACACTGTCCTTCGGGGAGCAGTACTTC; CDR3 protein: CASSQDTLSFGEQYF
CDR3 length: 14; D gene: .; J gene: TRBJ2-1; V gene: TRBV7-3; clone size: .; CDR3 DNA: TGTGCCAGCAGCCCCGCTCCCACCTACAATGAGCAGTTCTTC; CDR3 protein: CASSPAPTYNEQFF
CDR3 length: 14; D gene: .; J gene: TRBJ2-7; V gene: TRBV11-2; clone size: few; CDR3 DNA: TGTGCCAGCAGCTCCCGAGGAGGGGCCTACGAGCAGTACTTC; CDR3 protein: CASSSRGGAYEQYF
CDR3 length: 13; D gene: TRBD1; J gene: TRBJ2-7; V gene: TRBV27; clone size: .; CDR3 DNA: TGTGCCAGCAGGGGGACAGGGGGCTACGAGCAGTACTTC; CDR3 protein: CASRGTGGYEQYF
CDR3 length: 14; D gene: .; J gene: TRBJ1-4; V gene: TRBV11-2; clone size: few; CDR3 DNA: TGTGCCAGCAGCTTAGGTTATTCTAATGAAAAACTGTTTTTT; CDR3 protein: CASSLGYSNEKLFF
CDR3 length: 14; D gene: .; J gene: TRBJ2-7; V gene: TRBV12-3/TRBV12-4; clone size: .; CDR3 DNA: TGTGCCAGCAGTTTTGACACCTCCTTCTACGAGCAGTACTTC; CDR3 protein: CASSFDTSFYEQYF
CDR3 length: 17; D gene: .; J gene: TRBJ2-5; V gene: TRBV23-1; clone size: many; CDR3 DNA: TGCGCCAGCAGTCAATCGATATGCGGGGAATGCCAAGAGACCCAGTACTTC; CDR3 protein: CASSQSICGECQETQYF
CDR3 length: 13; D gene: .; J gene: TRBJ2-2; V gene: TRBV9; clone size: .; CDR3 DNA: TGTGCCAGCTCTCAGGACGAGCCCGGGGAGCTGTTTTTT; CDR3 protein: CASSQDEPGELFF
CDR3 length: 16; D gene: .; J gene: TRBJ2-1; V gene: TRBV7-9; clone size: few; CDR3 DNA: TGTGCCAGCAGCTTAGCGCTCCCGGGCTCGCGCAATGAGCAGTTCTTC; CDR3 protein: CASSLALPGSRNEQFF
CDR3 length: 13; D gene: TRBD1; J gene: TRBJ2-7; V gene: TRBV5-1; clone size: many; CDR3 DNA: TGTGCCAGCAGCTTAGGACAGGACTACGAGCAGTACTTC; CDR3 protein: CASSLGQDYEQYF
CDR3 length: 13; D gene: .; J gene: TRBJ1-5; V gene: TRBV12-3/TRBV12-4; clone size: .; CDR3 DNA: TGTGCCAGCAATAAGGGGAACAATCAGCCCCAGCATTTT; CDR3 protein: CASNKGNNQPQHF
CDR3 length: 16; D gene: .; J gene: TRBJ2-5; V gene: TRBV12-3/TRBV12-4; clone size: few; CDR3 DNA: TGTGCCAGCAGTTGGGGGAAAAGACAGGTTCAAGAGACCCAGTACTTC; CDR3 protein: CASSWGKRQVQETQYF
CDR3 length: 15; D gene: TRBD1; J gene: TRBJ1-5; V gene: TRBV12-3/TRBV12-4; clone size: few; CDR3 DNA: TGTGCCAGCAGTTCCGACAGGGCAGGCCATCAGCCCCAGCATTTT; CDR3 protein: CASSSDRAGHQPQHF
CDR3 length: 17; D gene: TRBD2; J gene: TRBJ2-1; V gene: TRBV27; clone size: few; CDR3 DNA: TGTGCCAGCAGTCCGCTCGGGGGTGCGGGAGCTCGCAATGAGCAGTTCTTC; CDR3 protein: CASSPLGGAGARNEQFF
CDR3 length: 15; D gene: .; J gene: TRBJ2-1; V gene: TRBV7-9; clone size: .; CDR3 DNA: TGTGCCAGCAGCCCGTGGGGGAGCTCCTACAATGAGCAGTTCTTC; CDR3 protein: CASSPWGSSYNEQFF
CDR3 length: 13; D gene: .; J gene: TRBJ1-2; V gene: TRBV5-1; clone size: few; CDR3 DNA: TGCGCCAGCAGCTTGGGCAGTCCCTATGGCTACACCTTC; CDR3 protein: CASSLGSPYGYTF
CDR3 length: 14; D gene: .; J gene: TRBJ2-7; V gene: TRBV19; clone size: many; CDR3 DNA: TGTGCCAGTAGTCTACAAGACAGGCCCTACGAGCAGTACTTC; CDR3 protein: CASSLQDRPYEQYF
CDR3 length: 19; D gene: .; J gene: TRBJ2-3; V gene: TRBV6-2/TRBV6-3; clone size: .; CDR3 DNA: TGTGCCAGCAGCCGGTTGGTAGGCCTCGGGGCCGGGAGCTCAGATACGCAGTATTTT; CDR3 protein: CASSRLVGLGAGSSDTQYF
CDR3 length: 14; D gene: TRBD1; J gene: TRBJ1-5; V gene: TRBV9; clone size: few; CDR3 DNA: TGTGCCAGCAGCGTCGCAGGGGGCTACCAGCCCCAGCATTTT; CDR3 protein: CASSVAGGYQPQHF
CDR3 length: 17; D gene: TRBD2; J gene: TRBJ2-3; V gene: TRBV4-3; clone size: .; CDR3 DNA: TGCGCCAGCAGCCAAGTCGGTGCGGGAGAGGCCCCAGATACGCAGTATTTT; CDR3 protein: CASSQVGAGEAPDTQYF